The 4 T cell receptor beta chains reported below all come from one sample, sequenced in a study of blood T cell repertoires in COVID-19. Assay used: immunoSEQ multiplex PCR; TCRdb lists only in-frame clones, some missing. The sample shows about 15,000 clones, around 92% of them seen only once. The sample taken for sequencing was peripheral blood. These receptors all stem from a human donor with active COVID-19. The donor label of this sample is uncertain.

This chain uses TRBV11-3 with TRBJ2-5; D may be TRBD2 (5 bases). The J call may not be correct, given that the DNA end is closer to TRBJ2-7. From germline, CDR1 is SGHNT and CDR2 YENEEA. The CDR3 contains 13 residues. For the CDR3, the DNA is TGTGCCAGCAGCCCGCCGGGGTCTAACGAGCAGTACTTC. As protein: CASSPPGSNEQYF.

V and J are TRBV29-1 and TRBJ1-1; D not certain. The CDR3 loop spans 11 amino acids. With 6 bases removed from V and 2 bases from J, the gap between germline ends came to 7 bases. Germline-derived CDR1 and CDR2 are SQVTM and ANQGSEA. CDR3 coding DNA: TGCAGCGTCCTACTCAACACTGAAGCTTTCTTT. It codes for CSVLLNTEAFF.

This chain joins TRBV7-2 and TRBJ1-2; weak D call: TRBD1 (6 bases). Germline V gene sequence: CDR1 SGHTA, CDR2 FQGNSA. The CDR3 totals 14 residues. Trimming stripped 4 bases from V and 7 bases from J, with 16 bases between. CDR3 residues: CASSSTQGLSGYTF. In DNA, the CDR3 is TGTGCCAGCAGCTCCACACAGGGTTTATCTGGCTACACCTTC. Full variable domain (missing parts from reference TRBV7-2 and TRBJ1-2): GAGVSQSPSNKVTEKGKDVELRCDPISGHTALYWYRQSLGQGLEFLIYFQGNSAPDKSGLPSDRFSAERTGGSVSTLTIQRTQQEDSAVYLCASSSTQGLSGYTFGSGTRLTVV.

V usage is TRBV10-3 and J usage is TRBJ2-3, with 8 bases aligning to TRBD2. This CDR3 is 15 amino acids long. The V gene's germline CDR1 is ENHRY and CDR2 SYGVKD. With 0 bases clipped from V and 6 bases from J, the junction kept 5 bases outside the gene matches. The CDR3, as DNA: TGTGCCATCAGTGAGTCCCACCGCGGGGGGGATACGCAGTATTTT. Translating it yields CAISESHRGGDTQYF.